This T cell receptor beta chain was captured by sequencing in a study of Ad26.COV2.S vaccination and SARS-CoV-2 variants. Study background: Donor participated within the Ad26.COV2.S arm of the COV1001 trial. In the study, Ad26.COV2.S was injected intramuscularly once, or twice 56 days apart. Study-wide results and caveats: Vaccinees and placebo recipients showed similar non-spike TCR breadth.

The sample's treatment: around 19 received Ad26.COV2.S at low or high dose, single or two shots; about 5 received placebo; per-sample allocation not given. Repertoires come from day 63 after the first vaccine or placebo injection. An adult donor aged 18-55 years was enrolled in Boston. This clone showed up just a few times. What it recognizes is unknown. TCRdb keeps only in-frame clones here, not all; method: immunoSEQ multiplex PCR. The sample lists 350,000 to 500,000 clones, 90% occurring once. V lost 4 bases and J lost 0, with 13 bases in between. Germline loops: CDR1 LNHDA, CDR2 SQIVND (reference sequence). The CDR3 contains 15 residues.

This receptor was taken from a person aged 18 to 65 who received the Ad26.COV2.S COVID-19 vaccine or a placebo. The sample in question was peripheral blood, obtained in a trial of Ad26.COV2.S vaccine versus placebo. The chain is built from TRBV19 and TRBJ2-7, with D perhaps matching TRBD1 (5 bases). CDR3 region: CASSTIGANSYEQYF. In DNA form, the CDR3 reads TGTGCCAGTAGTACCATTGGGGCGAACTCCTACGAGCAGTACTTC.